The 20 T cell receptor beta chains in this list originate from one sample, sequenced in a study of CD8+CD57+ T cells in acquired aplastic anemia. Genomic DNA served as template for TCR beta VDJ and CDR3 profiling. TCRdb ran MiXCR on the reads and lists one entry per CDR3 protein. The sample carries 150,000 to 200,000 distinct CDR3 sequences, 45% to 55% recorded once. CD8+CD57+ cell expansion had been shown by flow cytometry in patients chosen for sequencing. The specimen sequenced was sorted CD4+, CD8+, or CD8+CD57+ T cells (not recorded which) from PBMCs. These receptors all come from a human donor with aplastic anemia.

This clonotype was observed a few times. The chain recombines TRBV24-1 with TRBJ2-3, with 10 positions matching TRBD1. J gave up 3 bases and V 3 bases, and 2 bases lay outside the gene matches. The CDR3 sequence is 15 residues long. Germline V gives CDR1 KGHDR, CDR2 SFDVKD. The CDR3 spells CATSDPGQGTDTQYF. As DNA, the CDR3 is TGTGCCACCAGTGATCCGGGACAGGGGACAGATACGCAGTATTTT.

This clonotype was counted many times. The chain recombines TRBV6-1 with TRBJ2-1; no reliable D call. The germline CDR1 and CDR2 sequences are MNHNS and SASEGT. V shed 7 bases and J shed 6 bases, with 16 bases lying between them. This CDR3 has 14 residues. The CDR3 bases are TGTGCCAGCACATGGACGGCGATGTTCAATGAGCAGTTCTTC. This sequence encodes CASTWTAMFNEQFF.

This chain uses TRBV18 with TRBJ2-3; D is perhaps TRBD1 or TRBD2 (5 bases each). The V and J ends lost 6 bases and 3 bases respectively, with 25 bases between them. From germline, CDR1 is KGHSH and CDR2 LQKENI. The CDR3 length is 18 residues. The CDR3: CASSYIIGTGLSTDTQYF. Here the CDR3 DNA reads TGTGCCAGCTCCTACATAATCGGGACCGGGTTATCGACAGATACGCAGTATTTT.

The V gene is TRBV24-1, the J gene TRBJ2-1; D perhaps matches TRBD2 (5 bases). The CDR3 has 17 amino acids. Trimming cost V 4 bases and J 0 bases, with 15 bases left between them. Germline values: CDR1 KGHDR, CDR2 SFDVKD. The CDR3 here is CATSDTRSGSSYNEQFF. The CDR3 DNA reads TGTGCCACCAGTGACACACGGTCGGGGAGCTCCTACAATGAGCAGTTCTTC.

The chain uses TRBV9 and TRBJ2-1, with 9 nucleotides matching TRBD1. V dropped 4 bases and J dropped 4; count of bases not matched to a gene: 9. The CDR3 loop spans 16 amino acids. Germline V gene data show CDR1 as SGDLS and CDR2 as YYNGEE. CDR3: CASSLRGQGGYNEQFF. For the CDR3, the DNA is TGTGCCAGCAGCTTGAGGGGACAGGGAGGGTACAATGAGCAGTTCTTC. The full variable domain, its missing parts supplied by reference TRBV9 and TRBJ2-1, is DSGVTQTPKHLITATGQRVTLRCSPRSGDLSVYWYQQSLDQGLQFLIQYYNGEERAKGNILERFSAQQFPDLHSELNLSSLELGDSALYFCASSLRGQGGYNEQFFGPGTRLTVL.

This clonotype was counted at least ten times. The genes are TRBV7-9 and TRBJ2-7; either TRBD1 or TRBD2 may fit D (7 bases each). The germline V gene encodes CDR1 SEHNR and CDR2 FQNEAQ (reference sequence). V lost 5 bases and J 2 bases, leaving 13 bases between the germline ends. The CDR3 covers 14 residues. Here the CDR3 DNA reads TGTGCCAGCAGCCAGGGGGGGGCGACCTACGAGCAGTACTTC. Protein sequence: CASSQGGATYEQYF.

This clonotype appeared many times. The chain uses TRBV20-1 and TRBJ2-1; D is unresolved. The V and J ends lost 5 bases and 0 bases respectively, with 11 bases between them. Germline lookup yields CDR1 DFQATT and CDR2 SNEGSKA (reference sequence). The CDR3 runs to 14 residues. The CDR3: CSALSSRSYNEQFF. CDR3 in DNA: TGCAGTGCTCTTAGCAGCCGCTCCTACAATGAGCAGTTCTTC.

The rearrangement joins TRBV12-3 or TRBV12-4 to TRBJ2-1; 13 bases fit TRBD2. The CDR3 loop spans 19 amino acids. The V and J ends lost 7 bases and 5 bases, in that order; junction bases with no gene match: 17. CDR3 sequence reads: CASTNAGLAGEGRDNEQFF. The CDR3 DNA is TGTGCCAGCACCAATGCAGGACTAGCGGGAGAAGGGCGGGACAATGAGCAGTTCTTC.

Details on this clonotype: One end of the junction does not line up with germline, which may come from a read error. The genes are TRBV7-7 and TRBJ2-6; D uncertain. CDR1 and CDR2 (germline): SSHAT, FNYEAQ (reference sequence). The CDR3 spans 14 residues. Here the CDR3 DNA reads TGTGCTAGCAGCTTAGTTCGACCCATATACGTCCTGACTTTC. Translating gives CASSLVRPIYVLTF.

This CDR3 reads CASSPLHGEGSGNTIYF. In DNA, the CDR3 is TGTGCCAGCAGCCCTCTCCATGGGGAGGGCTCTGGAAACACCATATATTTT. The V and J genes are TRBV4-2 and TRBJ1-3; D remains unclear. The CDR3 has 17 amino acids. Trimming removed 4 bases from V and 0 bases from J, with 16 bases in between. Germline V gene data show CDR1 as LGHNA and CDR2 as YNFKEQ.

The rearrangement joins TRBV19 to TRBJ1-3, with D uncertain. Germline values: CDR1 LNHDA, CDR2 SQIVND (reference sequence). CDR3 size: 14 residues. The ends were cut back, 7 bases at V and 3 bases at J, with 13 bases in the middle. The CDR3 loop is CASKEGSGGNTIYF. CDR3 DNA: TGTGCCAGTAAGGAAGGATCGGGTGGAAACACCATATATTTT.

The V gene is TRBV19, the J gene TRBJ2-3; possible D gene TRBD2, 6 bases. Germline V gene data show CDR1 as LNHDA and CDR2 as SQIVND (reference sequence). The V end lost 2 bases, the J end lost 8 bases, and 20 bases lay between the germline ends. CDR3 size: 16 residues. CDR3 protein: CASSITGGLRLGTQYF. In nucleotides, the CDR3 is TGTGCCAGTAGTATAACCGGGGGACTGAGATTGGGTACGCAGTATTTT.

This clonotype has a handful of counts. A much larger clonotype is one base distant, so this may be a read error. The gene calls are TRBV5-6 and TRBJ1-6; D is uncertain. The CDR3 loop spans 16 amino acids. Germline values: CDR1 SGHDT, CDR2 YYEEEE. V lost 4 bases to trimming and J lost 6 bases, with 17 bases between them. The CDR3 loop reads CASSLGPGVGNSPLHF. DNA of the CDR3: TGTGCCAGCAGCCTAGGACCCGGGGTTGGTAATTCACCCCTCCACTTT.

The chain is built from TRBV5-6 and TRBJ2-1; TRBD1 agrees at 9 bases. The V segment lost 1 base and the J segment 10 bases; nucleotides outside the gene matches: 3. The CDR3 is made up of 13 amino acids. Per the germline V gene, CDR1 is SGHDT and CDR2 is YYEEEE. In nucleotides, the CDR3 is TGTGCCAGCAGCTTGCCGGGACAGGGCGAGCAGTTCTTC. It specifies CASSLPGQGEQFF.

This clonotype was picked up many times. The chain combines TRBV5-5 with TRBJ1-3, with D perhaps matching TRBD1 (5 bases). There are 15 residues in the CDR3. The V gene lost 3 bases and the J gene lost 0 bases, with 10 bases spanning the gap. Germline CDR1 SGHKS, CDR2 YYEKEE (reference sequence). The CDR3 region is CASSSDRFSGNTIYF. CDR3 DNA: TGTGCCAGCAGCTCTGACAGATTCTCTGGAAACACCATATATTTT.

This clonotype is a singleton in its sample. The chain has TRBV9 and TRBJ1-6, with D possibly matching TRBD1 (5 bases). Between the trimmed V and J ends, which lost 0 bases and 7 bases, there was a span of 17 bases. This CDR3 has 17 residues. CDR1 and CDR2 from the germline V gene are SGDLS and YYNGEE. CDR3: CASSVASEVRENSPLHF. CDR3 coding DNA: TGTGCCAGCAGCGTAGCTAGCGAGGTCAGGGAAAATTCACCCCTCCACTTT.

The chain links TRBV2 to TRBJ2-7; D is perhaps TRBD1 or TRBD2 (9 bases each). The CDR3 extends over 16 amino acids. The V end was cut by 2 bases, the J end by 4 bases, with 18 bases between. Germline loops: CDR1 SNHLY, CDR2 FYNNEI. CDR3 in DNA: TGTGCCAGCAGTGAAATGGCGGGAGGGACAGGGTACGAGCAGTACTTC. Protein product: CASSEMAGGTGYEQYF.

The sample holds one count of this clonotype. The chain employs TRBV24-1 and TRBJ2-5; 7 nucleotides line up with TRBD1. The CDR3 consists of 14 residues. The V segment lost 4 bases and the J segment 5 bases; nucleotides outside the gene matches: 6. The V gene's germline CDR1 is KGHDR and CDR2 SFDVKD. CDR3 nucleotide sequence: TGTGCCACCAGTGAGGAGACAGGGCGGGAGACCCAGTACTTC. It specifies CATSEETGRETQYF.

This clonotype was counted at least ten times. The chain has TRBV6-1 and TRBJ1-1; D unresolved. V lost 7 bases, J lost 6 bases, and 12 bases lay in between. The CDR3 totals 12 residues. Germline V gene sequence: CDR1 MNHNS, CDR2 SASEGT. CDR3 residues: CASTDLAAEAFF. CDR3 coding DNA: TGTGCCAGCACTGACCTTGCGGCTGAAGCTTTCTTT.

V gene TRBV11-2 combines with J gene TRBJ2-1, with 7 bases lining up with TRBD2. The germline V gene encodes CDR1 SGHAT and CDR2 FQNNGV. Trimming took 5 bases from V and 8 from J; bases not matched to a gene: 15. The CDR3 sequence is 16 residues long. The CDR3 region has the DNA TGTGCCAGCAGCCCCCCAAGGTGGCGGGAGAGGGATGAGCAGTTCTTC. The encoded protein is CASSPPRWRERDEQFF.